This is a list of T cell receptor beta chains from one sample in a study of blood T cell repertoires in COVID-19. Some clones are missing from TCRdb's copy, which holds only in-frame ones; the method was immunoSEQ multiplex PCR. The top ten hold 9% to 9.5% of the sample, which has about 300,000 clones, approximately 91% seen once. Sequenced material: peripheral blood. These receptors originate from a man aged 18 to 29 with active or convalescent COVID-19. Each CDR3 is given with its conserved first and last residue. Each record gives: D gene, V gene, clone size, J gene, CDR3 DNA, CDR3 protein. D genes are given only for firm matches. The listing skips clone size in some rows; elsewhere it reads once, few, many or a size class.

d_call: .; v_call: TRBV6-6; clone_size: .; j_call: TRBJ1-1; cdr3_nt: TGTGCCAGCAGTTATGAGGAGGAGAACACTGAAGCTTTCTTT; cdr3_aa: CASSYEEENTEAFF
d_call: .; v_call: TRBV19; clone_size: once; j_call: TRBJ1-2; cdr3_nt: TGTGCCAGTAGTATCGCGGGGGGCGCCTATGGCTACACCTTC; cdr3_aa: CASSIAGGAYGYTF
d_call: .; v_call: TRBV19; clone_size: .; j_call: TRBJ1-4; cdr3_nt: TGTGCCAGTAGTATGATCAGGGTAGGAGAAAAACTGTTTTTT; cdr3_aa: CASSMIRVGEKLFF
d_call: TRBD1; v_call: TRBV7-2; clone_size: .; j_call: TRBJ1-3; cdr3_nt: TGTGCCAGCAGCCGCACAGGAACAGGGGTCGGAAACACCATATATTTT; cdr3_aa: CASSRTGTGVGNTIYF
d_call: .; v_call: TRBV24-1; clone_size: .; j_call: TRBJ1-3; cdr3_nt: TGTGCCACCAGTGATTTGAGTAACCCGGACACACGGCGGAACACCATATATTTT; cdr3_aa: CATSDLSNPDTRRNTIYF
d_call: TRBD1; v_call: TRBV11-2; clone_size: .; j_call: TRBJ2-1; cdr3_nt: TGTGCCAGCAGGTCCGGGACAGGGTACAATGAGCAGTTCTTC; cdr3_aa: CASRSGTGYNEQFF
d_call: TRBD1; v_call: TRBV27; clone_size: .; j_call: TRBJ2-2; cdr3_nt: TGTGCCAGCAGTAGGACCGGGACAGGGCGGACCGGGGAGCTGTTTTTT; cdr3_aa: CASSRTGTGRTGELFF
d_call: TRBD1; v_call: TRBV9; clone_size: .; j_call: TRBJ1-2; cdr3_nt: TGTGCCAGCAGCGATCCCACAGGGGCCCTATCCTATGGCTACACCTTC; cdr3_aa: CASSDPTGALSYGYTF
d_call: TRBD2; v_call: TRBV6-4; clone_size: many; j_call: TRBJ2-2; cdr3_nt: TGTGCCAGCAGTAGGGGACTAGAGGGCACCGGGGAGCTGTTTTTT; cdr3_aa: CASSRGLEGTGELFF
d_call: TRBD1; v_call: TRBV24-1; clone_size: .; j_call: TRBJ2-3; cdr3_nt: TGTGCCACCAGTGACAGGACAGGGTCAGATACGCAGTATTTT; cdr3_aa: CATSDRTGSDTQYF
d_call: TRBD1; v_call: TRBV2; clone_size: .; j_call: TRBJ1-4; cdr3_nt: TGTGCCAGCAGTGTAATGGGGACAGCCTCCGAAAAACTGTTTTTT; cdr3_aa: CASSVMGTASEKLFF
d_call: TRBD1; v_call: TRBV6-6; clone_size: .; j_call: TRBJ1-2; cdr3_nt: TGTGCCAGCAGTCCCCAGGGGGCCGCTGGCTACACCTTC; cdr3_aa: CASSPQGAAGYTF
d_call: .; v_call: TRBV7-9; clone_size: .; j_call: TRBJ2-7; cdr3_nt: TGTGCCAGCAGCTTAGCCGGGTCCAGGGGTGAGCAGTACTTC; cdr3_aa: CASSLAGSRGEQYF
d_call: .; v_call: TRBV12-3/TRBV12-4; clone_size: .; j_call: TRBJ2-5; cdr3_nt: TGTGCCAGCAGTTTAGTGTACTCGGAGACCCAGTACTTC; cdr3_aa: CASSLVYSETQYF
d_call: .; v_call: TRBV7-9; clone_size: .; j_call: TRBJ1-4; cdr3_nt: TGTGCCAGCAGCTTAGATGGGGCATCTAATGAAAAACTGTTTTTT; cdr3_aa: CASSLDGASNEKLFF
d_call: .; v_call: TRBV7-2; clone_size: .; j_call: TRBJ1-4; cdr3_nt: TGTGCCAGCAGCTTAAGGCAGGTTGATGAAAAACTGTTTTTT; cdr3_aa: CASSLRQVDEKLFF
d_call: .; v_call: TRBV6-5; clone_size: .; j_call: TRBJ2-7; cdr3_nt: TGTGCCAGCAGCCAGGGGAGCTCCTACGAGCAGTACTTC; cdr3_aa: CASSQGSSYEQYF
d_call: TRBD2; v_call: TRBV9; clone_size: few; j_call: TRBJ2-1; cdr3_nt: TGTGCCAGCAGCGTACCTATAGCGGGGACCGATGACAATGAGCAGTTCTTC; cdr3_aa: CASSVPIAGTDDNEQFF
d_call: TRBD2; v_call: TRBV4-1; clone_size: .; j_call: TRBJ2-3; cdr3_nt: TGCGCCAGCAGCCGAGGAAAGGGGGATATAGCGGGGACCACAGATACGCAGTATTTT; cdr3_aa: CASSRGKGDIAGTTDTQYF
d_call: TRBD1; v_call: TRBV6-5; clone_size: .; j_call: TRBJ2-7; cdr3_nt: TGTGCCCTCAGGGGGTACTCCTACGAGCAGTACTTC; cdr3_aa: CALRGYSYEQYF
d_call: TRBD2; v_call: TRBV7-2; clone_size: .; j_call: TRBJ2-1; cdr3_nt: TGTGCCAGCAGCTGGACTAGCGGGGGGGCCTATCGAAATGAGCAGTTCTTC; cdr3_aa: CASSWTSGGAYRNEQFF
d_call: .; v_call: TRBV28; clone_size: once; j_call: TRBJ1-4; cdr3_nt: TGTGCCAGCAGTCCGACCCACAGGGAGTGGCTGTTTTTT; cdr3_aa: CASSPTHREWLFF
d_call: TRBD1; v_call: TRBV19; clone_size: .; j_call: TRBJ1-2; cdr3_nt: TGTGCCAGTACTACCCCAGGGGGGACAGACAAAAACTATGGCTACACCTTC; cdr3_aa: CASTTPGGTDKNYGYTF
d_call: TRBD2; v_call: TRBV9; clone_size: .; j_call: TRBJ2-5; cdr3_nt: TGTGCCAGCAGCGTAGAAACTAGCGCAGAGACCCAGTACTTC; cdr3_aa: CASSVETSAETQYF
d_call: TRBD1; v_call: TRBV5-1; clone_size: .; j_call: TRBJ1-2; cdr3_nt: TGCGCCAGCAGCGTTATACAGGGGGACTATGGCTACACCTTC; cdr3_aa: CASSVIQGDYGYTF
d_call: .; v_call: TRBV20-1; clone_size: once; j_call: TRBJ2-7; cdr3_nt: TGCAGTGCTAGTGAGGGGCCCTACGAGCAGTACTTC; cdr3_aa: CSASEGPYEQYF
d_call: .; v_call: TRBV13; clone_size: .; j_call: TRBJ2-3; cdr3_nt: TGTGCCAGCAGCTTAGGACCACTCCGCACAGATACGCAGTATTTT; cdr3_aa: CASSLGPLRTDTQYF
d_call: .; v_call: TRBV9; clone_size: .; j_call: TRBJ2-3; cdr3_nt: TGTGCCAGCAGGGACAGCAACACAGATACGCAGTATTTT; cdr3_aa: CASRDSNTDTQYF
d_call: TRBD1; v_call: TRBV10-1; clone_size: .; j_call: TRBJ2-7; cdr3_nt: TGCGCCAGCAGTGAGAGACCGGGACAGGGGAGGTACGAGCAGTACTTC; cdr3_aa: CASSERPGQGRYEQYF
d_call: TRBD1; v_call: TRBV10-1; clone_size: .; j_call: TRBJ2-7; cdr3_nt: TGCGCCAGCAGTGAGTCGACAGGGGTAAAAAGCGAGCAGTACTTC; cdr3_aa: CASSESTGVKSEQYF